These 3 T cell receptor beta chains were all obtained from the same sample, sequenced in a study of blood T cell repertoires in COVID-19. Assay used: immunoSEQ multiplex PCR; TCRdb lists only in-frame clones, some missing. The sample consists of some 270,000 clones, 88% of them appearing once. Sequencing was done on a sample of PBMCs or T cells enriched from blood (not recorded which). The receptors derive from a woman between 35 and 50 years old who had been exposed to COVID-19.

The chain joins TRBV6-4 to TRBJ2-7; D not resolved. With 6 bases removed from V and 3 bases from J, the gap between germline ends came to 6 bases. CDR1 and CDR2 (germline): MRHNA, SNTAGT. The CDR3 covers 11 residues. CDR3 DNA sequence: TGTGCCAGCAGACAAAGCTACGAGCAGTACGTC. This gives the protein CASRQSYEQYV.

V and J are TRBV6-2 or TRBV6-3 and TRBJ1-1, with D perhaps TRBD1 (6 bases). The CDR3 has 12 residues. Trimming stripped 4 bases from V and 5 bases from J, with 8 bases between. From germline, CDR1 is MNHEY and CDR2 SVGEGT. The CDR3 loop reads CASSLGATEAFF. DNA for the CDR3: TGTGCCAGCAGTTTGGGGGCAACTGAAGCTTTCTTT.

This CDR3 reads CASSGGSGTGTRGYTF. The CDR3 DNA sequence: TGTGCCAGCAGCGGGGGATCCGGGACAGGGACGAGAGGCTACACCTTC. The rearrangement uses TRBV13 and TRBJ1-2; 9 positions agree with TRBD1. CDR3 size: 16 residues. The germline CDR1 and CDR2 sequences are PRHDT and FYEKMQ (reference sequence). The ends lost 5 bases at V and 8 bases at J; junction bases unmatched: 15.